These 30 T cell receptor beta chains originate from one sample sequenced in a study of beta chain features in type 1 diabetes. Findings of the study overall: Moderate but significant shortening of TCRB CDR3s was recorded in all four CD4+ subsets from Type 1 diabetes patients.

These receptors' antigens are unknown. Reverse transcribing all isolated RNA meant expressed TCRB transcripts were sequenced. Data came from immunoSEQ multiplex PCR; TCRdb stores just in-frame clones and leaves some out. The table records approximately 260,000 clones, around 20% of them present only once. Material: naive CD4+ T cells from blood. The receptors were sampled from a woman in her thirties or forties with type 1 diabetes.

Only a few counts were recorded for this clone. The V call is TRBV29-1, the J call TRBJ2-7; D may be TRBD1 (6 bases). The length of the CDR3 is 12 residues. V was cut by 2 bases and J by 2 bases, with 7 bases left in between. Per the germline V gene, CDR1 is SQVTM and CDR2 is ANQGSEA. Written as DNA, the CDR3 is TGCAGCGTTGAAACAGGGACCTACGAGCAGTACTTC. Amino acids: CSVETGTYEQYF.

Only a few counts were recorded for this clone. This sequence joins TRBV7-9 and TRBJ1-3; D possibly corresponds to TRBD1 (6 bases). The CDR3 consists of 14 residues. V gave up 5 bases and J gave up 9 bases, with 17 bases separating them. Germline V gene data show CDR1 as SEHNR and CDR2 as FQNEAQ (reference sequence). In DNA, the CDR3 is TGTGCCAGCAGCAATACAGGGATTATCGGCACCATATATTTT. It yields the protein CASSNTGIIGTIYF.

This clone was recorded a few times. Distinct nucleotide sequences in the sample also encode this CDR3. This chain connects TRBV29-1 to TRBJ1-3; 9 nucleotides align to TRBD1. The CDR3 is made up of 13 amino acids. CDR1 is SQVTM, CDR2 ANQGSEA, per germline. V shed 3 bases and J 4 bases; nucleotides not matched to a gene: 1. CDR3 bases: TGCAGCGTTGAGGACAGGGGAGGAAACACCATATATTTT. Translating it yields CSVEDRGGNTIYF.

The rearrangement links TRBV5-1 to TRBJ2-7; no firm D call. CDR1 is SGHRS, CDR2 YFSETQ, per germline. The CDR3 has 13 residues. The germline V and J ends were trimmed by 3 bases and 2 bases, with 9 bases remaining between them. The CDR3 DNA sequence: TGCGCCAGCAGCTCCGACACACCCTACGAGCAGTACTTC. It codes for CASSSDTPYEQYF.

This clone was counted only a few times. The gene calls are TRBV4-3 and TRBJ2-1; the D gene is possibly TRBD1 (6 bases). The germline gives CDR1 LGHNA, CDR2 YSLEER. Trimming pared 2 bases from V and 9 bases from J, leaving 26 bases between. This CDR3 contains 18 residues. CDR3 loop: CASSQSTTGLSVIGEQFF. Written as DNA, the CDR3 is TGCGCCAGCAGCCAATCCACCACAGGGCTGAGTGTAATCGGTGAGCAGTTCTTC.

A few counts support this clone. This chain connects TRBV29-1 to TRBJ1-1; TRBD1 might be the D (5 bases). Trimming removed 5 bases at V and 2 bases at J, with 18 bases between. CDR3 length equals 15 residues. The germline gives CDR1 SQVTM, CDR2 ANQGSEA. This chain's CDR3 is CSVLVQGRVNTEAFF. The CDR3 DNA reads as TGCAGCGTTCTTGTTCAGGGCCGGGTTAACACTGAAGCTTTCTTT.

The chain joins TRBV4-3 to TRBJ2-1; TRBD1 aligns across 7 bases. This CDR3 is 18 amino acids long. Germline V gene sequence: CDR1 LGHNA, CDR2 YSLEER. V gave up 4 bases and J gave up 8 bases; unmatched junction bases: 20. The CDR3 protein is CASSRDRVRTSPPDEQFF. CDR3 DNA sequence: TGCGCCAGCAGCCGAGACAGGGTGAGGACATCACCGCCGGATGAGCAGTTCTTC.

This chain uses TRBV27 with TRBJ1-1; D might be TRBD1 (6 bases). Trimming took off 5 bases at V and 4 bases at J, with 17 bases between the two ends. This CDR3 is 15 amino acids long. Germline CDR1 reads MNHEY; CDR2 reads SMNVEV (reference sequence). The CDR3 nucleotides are TGTGCCAGCAGTGCCCGAACAGGGTTCAGCACTGAAGCTTTCTTT. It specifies CASSARTGFSTEAFF.

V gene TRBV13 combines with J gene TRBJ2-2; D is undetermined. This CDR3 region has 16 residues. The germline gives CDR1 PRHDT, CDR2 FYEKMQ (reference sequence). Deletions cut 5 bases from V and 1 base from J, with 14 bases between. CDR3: CASSPYDTRNTGELFF. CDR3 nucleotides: TGTGCCAGCAGCCCTTATGACACGCGGAACACCGGGGAGCTGTTTTTT.

The CDR3 bases are TGTGCCAGCAGCAAGGGGGCCGGGACACCCCTCCACTTT. This sequence encodes CASSKGAGTPLHF. This chain joins TRBV6-6 and TRBJ1-6; TRBD1 aligns across 7 bases. The CDR3 has 13 residues. From germline, CDR1 is MNHNY and CDR2 SVGAGI (reference sequence). The junction had 7 bases not matched to a gene; V was cut back by 6 bases and J by 11 bases.

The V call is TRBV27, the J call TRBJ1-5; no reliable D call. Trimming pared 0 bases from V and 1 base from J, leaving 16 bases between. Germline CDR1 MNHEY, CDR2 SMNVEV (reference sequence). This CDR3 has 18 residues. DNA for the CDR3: TGTGCCAGCAGTTTATCGAGGGTAGGGTCTCAGAGCAATCAGCCCCAGCATTTT. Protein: CASSLSRVGSQSNQPQHF.

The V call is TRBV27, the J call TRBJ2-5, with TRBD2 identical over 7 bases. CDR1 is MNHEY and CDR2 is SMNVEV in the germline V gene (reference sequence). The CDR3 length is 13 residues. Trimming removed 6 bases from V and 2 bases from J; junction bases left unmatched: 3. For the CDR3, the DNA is TGTGCCAGCAGGTTACTAGCGCAAGAGACCCAGTACTTC. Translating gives CASRLLAQETQYF.

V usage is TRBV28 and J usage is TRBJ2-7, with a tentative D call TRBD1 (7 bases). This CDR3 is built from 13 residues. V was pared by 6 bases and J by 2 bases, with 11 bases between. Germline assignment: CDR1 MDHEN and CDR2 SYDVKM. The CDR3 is CASRAGGPYEQYF. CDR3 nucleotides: TGTGCCAGCAGGGCAGGGGGGCCCTACGAGCAGTACTTC.

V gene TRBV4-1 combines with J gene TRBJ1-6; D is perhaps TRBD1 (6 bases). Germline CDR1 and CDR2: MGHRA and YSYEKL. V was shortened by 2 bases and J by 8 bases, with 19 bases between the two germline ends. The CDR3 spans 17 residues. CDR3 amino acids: CASSQPITGSIDSPLHF. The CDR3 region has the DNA TGCGCCAGCAGCCAACCGATTACAGGGAGTATTGATTCACCCCTCCACTTT.

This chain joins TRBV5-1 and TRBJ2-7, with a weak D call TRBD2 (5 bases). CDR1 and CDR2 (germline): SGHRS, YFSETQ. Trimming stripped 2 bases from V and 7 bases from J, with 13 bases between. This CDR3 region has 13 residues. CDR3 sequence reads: CASSFGGPGEQYF. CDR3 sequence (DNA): TGCGCCAGCAGCTTTGGCGGGCCGGGGGAGCAGTACTTC.

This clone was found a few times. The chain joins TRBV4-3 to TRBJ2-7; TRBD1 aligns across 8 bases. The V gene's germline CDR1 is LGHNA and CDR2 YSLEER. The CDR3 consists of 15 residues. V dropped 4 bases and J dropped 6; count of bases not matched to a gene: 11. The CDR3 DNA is TGCGCCAGCAGCCGGTCCTACGACAGGGGCTTCGAGCAGTACTTC. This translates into CASSRSYDRGFEQYF.

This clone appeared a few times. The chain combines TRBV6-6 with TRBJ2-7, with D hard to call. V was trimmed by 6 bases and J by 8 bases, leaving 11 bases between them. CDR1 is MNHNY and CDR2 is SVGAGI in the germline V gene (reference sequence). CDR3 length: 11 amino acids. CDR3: CASRELRKQYF. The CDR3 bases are TGTGCCAGCAGGGAACTACGGAAGCAGTACTTC.

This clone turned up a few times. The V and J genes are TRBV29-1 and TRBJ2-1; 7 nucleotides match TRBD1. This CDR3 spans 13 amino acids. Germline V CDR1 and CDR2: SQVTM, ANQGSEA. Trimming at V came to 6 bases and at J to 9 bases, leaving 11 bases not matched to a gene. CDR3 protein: CSVRSRGYGEQFF. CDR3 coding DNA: TGCAGCGTAAGGAGCAGGGGGTATGGTGAGCAGTTCTTC.

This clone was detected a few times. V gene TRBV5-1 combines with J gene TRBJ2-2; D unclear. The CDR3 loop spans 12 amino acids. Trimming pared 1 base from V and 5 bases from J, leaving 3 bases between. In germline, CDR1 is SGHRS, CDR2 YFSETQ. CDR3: CASSLSTGELFF. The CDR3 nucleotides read TGCGCCAGCAGCTTGTCAACCGGGGAGCTGTTTTTT.

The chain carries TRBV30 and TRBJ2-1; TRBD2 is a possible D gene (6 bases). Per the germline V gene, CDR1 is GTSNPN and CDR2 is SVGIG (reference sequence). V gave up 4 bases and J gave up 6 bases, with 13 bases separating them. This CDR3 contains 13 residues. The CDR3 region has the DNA TGTGCCTGGACTCATCCGGGACTCAATGAGCAGTTCTTC. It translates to CAWTHPGLNEQFF. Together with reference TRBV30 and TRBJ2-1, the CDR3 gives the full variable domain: SQTIHQWPATLVQPVGSPLSLECTVEGTSNPNLYWYRQAAGRGLQLLFYSVGIGQISSEVPQNLSASRPQDRQFILSSKKLLLSDSGFYLCAWTHPGLNEQFFGPGTRLTVL.

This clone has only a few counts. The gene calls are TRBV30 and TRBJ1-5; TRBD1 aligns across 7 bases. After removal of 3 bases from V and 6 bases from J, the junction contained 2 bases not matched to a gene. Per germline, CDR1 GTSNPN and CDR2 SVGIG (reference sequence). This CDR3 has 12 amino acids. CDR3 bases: TGTGCCTGGAGCGCAGGGGGTCAGCCCCAGCATTTT. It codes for CAWSAGGQPQHF.

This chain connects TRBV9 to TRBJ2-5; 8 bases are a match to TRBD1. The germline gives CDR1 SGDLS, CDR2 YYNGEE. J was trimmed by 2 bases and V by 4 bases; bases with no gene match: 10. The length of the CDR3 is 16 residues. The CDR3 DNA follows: TGTGCCAGCAGCACAAATACGGGGACAGGACAAGAGACCCAGTACTTC. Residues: CASSTNTGTGQETQYF.

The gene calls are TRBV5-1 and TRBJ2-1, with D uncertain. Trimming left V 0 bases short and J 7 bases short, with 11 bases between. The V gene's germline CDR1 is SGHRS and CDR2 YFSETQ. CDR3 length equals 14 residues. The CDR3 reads CASSLVVLKNEQFF. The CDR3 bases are TGCGCCAGCAGCTTGGTGGTACTAAAGAATGAGCAGTTCTTC. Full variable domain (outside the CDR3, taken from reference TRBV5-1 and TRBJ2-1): KAGVTQTPRYLIKTRGQQVTLSCSPISGHRSVSWYQQTPGQGLQFLFEYFSETQRNKGNFPGRFSGRQFSNSRSEMNVSTLELGDSALYLCASSLVVLKNEQFFGPGTRLTVL.

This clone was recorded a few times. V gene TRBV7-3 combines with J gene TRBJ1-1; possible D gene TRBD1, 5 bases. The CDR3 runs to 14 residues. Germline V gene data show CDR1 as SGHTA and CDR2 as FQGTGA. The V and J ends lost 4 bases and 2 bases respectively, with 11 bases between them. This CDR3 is CASSSRGVNTEAFF. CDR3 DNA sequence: TGTGCCAGCAGCTCACGGGGGGTAAACACTGAAGCTTTCTTT.

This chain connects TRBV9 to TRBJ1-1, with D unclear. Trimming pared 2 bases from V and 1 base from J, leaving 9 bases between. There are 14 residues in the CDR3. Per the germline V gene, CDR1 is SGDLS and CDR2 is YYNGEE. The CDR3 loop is CASSVLNSNTEAFF. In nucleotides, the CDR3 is TGTGCCAGCAGCGTCTTAAACTCGAACACTGAAGCTTTCTTT.

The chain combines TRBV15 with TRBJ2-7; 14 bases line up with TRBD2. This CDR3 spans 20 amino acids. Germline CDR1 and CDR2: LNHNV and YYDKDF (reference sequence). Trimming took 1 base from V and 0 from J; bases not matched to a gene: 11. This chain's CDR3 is CATSRAPGLAGEGDSYEQYF. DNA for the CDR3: TGTGCCACCAGCAGAGCCCCGGGACTAGCGGGAGAAGGGGACTCCTACGAGCAGTACTTC.

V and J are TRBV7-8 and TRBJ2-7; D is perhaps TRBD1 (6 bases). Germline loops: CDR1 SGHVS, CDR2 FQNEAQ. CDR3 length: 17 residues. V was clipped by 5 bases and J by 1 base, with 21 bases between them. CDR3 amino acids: CASSPELGRGNSYEQYF. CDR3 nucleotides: TGTGCCAGCAGCCCCGAACTGGGCAGGGGCAATTCCTACGAGCAGTACTTC.

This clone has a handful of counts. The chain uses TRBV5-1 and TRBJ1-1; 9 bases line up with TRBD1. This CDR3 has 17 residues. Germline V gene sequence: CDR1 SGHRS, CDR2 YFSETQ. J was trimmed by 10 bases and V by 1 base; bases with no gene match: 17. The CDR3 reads CASSLRLPGQGKSRAFF. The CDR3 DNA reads TGCGCCAGCAGCTTGCGTTTGCCGGGACAGGGCAAGTCGAGAGCTTTCTTT. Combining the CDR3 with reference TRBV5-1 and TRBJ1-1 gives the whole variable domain KAGVTQTPRYLIKTRGQQVTLSCSPISGHRSVSWYQQTPGQGLQFLFEYFSETQRNKGNFPGRFSGRQFSNSRSEMNVSTLELGDSALYLCASSLRLPGQGKSRAFFGQGTRLTVV.

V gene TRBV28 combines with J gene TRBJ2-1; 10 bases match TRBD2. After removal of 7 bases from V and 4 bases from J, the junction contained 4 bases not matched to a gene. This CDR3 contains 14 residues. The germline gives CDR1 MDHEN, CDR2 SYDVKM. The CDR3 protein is CASKPSGSYNEQFF. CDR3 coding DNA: TGTGCCAGCAAACCTAGCGGGAGTTACAATGAGCAGTTCTTC.

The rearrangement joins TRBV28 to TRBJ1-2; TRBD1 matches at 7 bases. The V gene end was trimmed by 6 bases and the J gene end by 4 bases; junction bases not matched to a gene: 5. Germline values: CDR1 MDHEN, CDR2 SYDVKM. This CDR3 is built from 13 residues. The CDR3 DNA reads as TGTGCCAGCAGCTACGGGACAGCCTATGGCTACACCTTC. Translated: CASSYGTAYGYTF.